The rows below give T cell receptor beta chains drawn from one sample of a study of Ad26.COV2.S vaccination and SARS-CoV-2 variants. TCRdb's copy holds only in-frame clones and misses some; the assay was immunoSEQ multiplex PCR. In the table there are 360,000 or so clones, around nine tenths of which are singletons. The sample here was peripheral blood, taken in a trial of Ad26.COV2.S vaccine versus placebo. Receptors originate from a person between 18 and 60 years old who received the Ad26.COV2.S COVID-19 vaccine or a placebo. Both conserved end residues are part of each CDR3. A D gene is named only where the DNA matches it firmly. A clone size is listed for some rows: how often the clone was seen (once, few, many), or a class if it is expanded.

>TRBD1|TRBJ2-5|TRBV24-1|.
CATSVRGQVGQETQYF
TGTGCCACCAGTGTTAGGGGGCAGGTGGGCCAAGAGACCCAGTACTTC
>.|TRBJ2-3|TRBV2|.
CASSGLGGLGSDTQYF
TGTGCCAGCAGTGGTTTGGGGGGCCTAGGGTCAGATACGCAGTATTTT
>TRBD1|TRBJ1-1|TRBV7-9|.
CASSLLGQGTEAFF
TGTGCCAGCAGCTTACTTGGACAGGGGACTGAAGCTTTCTTT
>.|TRBJ2-1|TRBV5-1|.
CASSLDRGNEQFF
TGCGCCAGCAGCTTGGACCGGGGAAATGAGCAGTTCTTC
>.|TRBJ1-2|TRBV4-2|.
CASSQTIGVDGYTF
TGTGCCAGCAGCCAAACAATAGGGGTGGATGGCTACACCTTC
>TRBD2|TRBJ2-7|TRBV27|once
CASSLRPSGSFEQYF
TGTGCCAGCAGTTTAAGACCCAGCGGGAGTTTCGAGCAGTACTTC
>.|TRBJ1-3|TRBV4-1|once
CASSQERNTIYF
TGCGCCAGCAGCCAAGAAAGAAACACCATATATTTT
>TRBD1|TRBJ1-1|TRBV14|once
CASRTGPNTEAFF
TGTGCCAGCAGGACAGGGCCGAACACTGAAGCTTTCTTT
>.|TRBJ2-1|TRBV27|once
CASSSLQGSYNNEQFF
TGTGCCAGCAGTTCACTACAGGGATCCTATAACAATGAGCAGTTCTTC
>.|TRBJ1-6|TRBV30|.
CAWSVRAGGNSPLHF
TGTGCCTGGAGTGTACGGGCGGGAGGTAATTCACCCCTCCACTTT
>.|TRBJ2-2|TRBV7-3|.
CASSPGTARDTGELFF
TGTGCCAGCAGCCCGGGGACCGCCCGGGACACCGGGGAGCTGTTTTTT
>.|TRBJ1-4|TRBV15|.
CATSRDLGEGDEKLFF
TGTGCCACCAGCAGAGATTTGGGGGAAGGGGATGAAAAACTGTTTTTT
>.|TRBJ2-1|TRBV13|.
CASSLVKGSGFSYNEQFF
TGTGCCAGCAGCTTAGTTAAAGGTAGCGGATTCTCCTACAATGAGCAGTTCTTC
>.|TRBJ2-3|TRBV15|once
CATSRDTTDTQYF
TGTGCCACCAGCAGGGACACCACAGATACGCAGTATTTT
>.|TRBJ2-1|TRBV7-9|.
CASRTNEQFF
TGTGCCAGCAGAACGAATGAGCAGTTCTTC
>TRBD1|TRBJ2-7|TRBV5-1|.
CASTREGQGSYEQYF
TGCGCCAGCACCAGGGAGGGACAGGGCTCCTACGAGCAGTACTTC
>.|TRBJ1-1|TRBV18|.
CASSPESGADTEAFF
TGTGCCAGCTCACCAGAATCGGGGGCTGACACTGAAGCTTTCTTT